This is a list of T cell receptor beta chains from one sample in a study of cytomegalovirus exposure and HLA in healthy donors. Data came from immunoSEQ multiplex PCR; TCRdb stores just in-frame clones and leaves some out. The sample lists approximately 140,000 clones; around 78% were seen once. The sample was PBMCs. The receptor set was obtained from a male donor in good health and CMV-seronegative. CDR3s include the opening cysteine and the closing phenylalanine or tryptophan. The D gene is left open where the match is weak.

TRBV7-6	TRBJ2-1	NA	CASSRRDWRAYNEQFF	TGTGCCAGCAGCCGCCGAGACTGGAGAGCCTACAATGAGCAGTTCTTC
TRBV2	TRBJ2-7	NA	CAGWVGGSYEQYF	TGTGCCGGTTGGGTAGGCGGATCCTACGAGCAGTACTTC
TRBV5-1	TRBJ2-7	TRBD1	CASSLGQGSPYEQYF	TGCGCCAGCAGCTTAGGACAGGGCAGTCCCTACGAGCAGTACTTC
TRBV4-2	TRBJ2-5	TRBD1	CASSPRRTGSQTQYF	TGTGCCAGCAGCCCGCGTCGGACAGGATCGCAGACCCAGTACTTC
TRBV7-9	TRBJ1-1	TRBD1	CPVGTGGFADTEAFF	TGTCCCGTAGGGACAGGGGGATTTGCGGACACTGAAGCTTTCTTT
TRBV19	TRBJ1-1	TRBD1	CASLQGATEAFF	TGTGCCAGTTTACAGGGGGCCACTGAAGCTTTCTTT
TRBV19	TRBJ1-5	TRBD1	CASRQGQGLHQPQHF	TGTGCCAGTAGGCAGGGACAGGGGTTACATCAGCCCCAGCATTTT
TRBV30	TRBJ2-7	NA	CAWSLPEVLSYEQYF	TGTGCCTGGAGCCTACCGGAGGTTCTCTCCTACGAGCAGTACTTC
TRBV29-1	TRBJ2-3	NA	CSVGRGSTDTQYF	TGCAGCGTTGGTCGGGGGAGCACAGATACGCAGTATTTT
TRBV5-1	TRBJ2-3	TRBD2	CASTGASGSTDTQYF	TGCGCCAGCACCGGAGCTAGCGGCAGCACAGATACGCAGTATTTT